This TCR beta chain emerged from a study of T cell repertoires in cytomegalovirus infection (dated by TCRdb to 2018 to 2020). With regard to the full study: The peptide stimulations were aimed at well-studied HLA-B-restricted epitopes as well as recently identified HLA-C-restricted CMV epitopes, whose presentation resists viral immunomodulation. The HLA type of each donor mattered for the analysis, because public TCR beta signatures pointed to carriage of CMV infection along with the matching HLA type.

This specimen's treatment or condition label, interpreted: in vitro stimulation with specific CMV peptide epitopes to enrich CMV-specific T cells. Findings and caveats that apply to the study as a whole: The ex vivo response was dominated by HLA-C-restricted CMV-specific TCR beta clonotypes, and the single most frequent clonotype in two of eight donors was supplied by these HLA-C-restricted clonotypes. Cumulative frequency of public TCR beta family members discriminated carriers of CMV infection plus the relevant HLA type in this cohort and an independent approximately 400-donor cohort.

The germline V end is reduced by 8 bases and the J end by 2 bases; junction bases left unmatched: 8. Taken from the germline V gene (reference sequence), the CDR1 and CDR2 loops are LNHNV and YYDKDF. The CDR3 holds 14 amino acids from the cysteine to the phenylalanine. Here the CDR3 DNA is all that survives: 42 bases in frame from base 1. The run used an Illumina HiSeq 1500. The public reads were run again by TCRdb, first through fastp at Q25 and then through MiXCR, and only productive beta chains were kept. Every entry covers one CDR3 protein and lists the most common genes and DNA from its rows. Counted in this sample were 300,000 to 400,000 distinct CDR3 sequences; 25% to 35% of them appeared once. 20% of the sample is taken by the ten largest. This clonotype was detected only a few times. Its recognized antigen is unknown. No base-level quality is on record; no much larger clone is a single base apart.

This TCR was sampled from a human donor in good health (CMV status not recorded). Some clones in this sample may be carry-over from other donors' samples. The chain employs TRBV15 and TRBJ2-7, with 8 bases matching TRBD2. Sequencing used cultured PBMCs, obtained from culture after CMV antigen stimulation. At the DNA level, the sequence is TGTGCCACCTCTCCGGGGGGGCTTGCCTACGAGCAGTACTTC. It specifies CATSPGGLAYEQYF. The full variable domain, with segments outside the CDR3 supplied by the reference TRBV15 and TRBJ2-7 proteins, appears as DAMVIQNPRYQVTQFGKPVTLSCSQTLNHNVMYWYQQKSSQAPKLLFHYYDKDFNNEADTPDNFQSRRPNTSFCFLDIRSPGLGDTAMYLCATSPGGLAYEQYFGPGTRLTVT.